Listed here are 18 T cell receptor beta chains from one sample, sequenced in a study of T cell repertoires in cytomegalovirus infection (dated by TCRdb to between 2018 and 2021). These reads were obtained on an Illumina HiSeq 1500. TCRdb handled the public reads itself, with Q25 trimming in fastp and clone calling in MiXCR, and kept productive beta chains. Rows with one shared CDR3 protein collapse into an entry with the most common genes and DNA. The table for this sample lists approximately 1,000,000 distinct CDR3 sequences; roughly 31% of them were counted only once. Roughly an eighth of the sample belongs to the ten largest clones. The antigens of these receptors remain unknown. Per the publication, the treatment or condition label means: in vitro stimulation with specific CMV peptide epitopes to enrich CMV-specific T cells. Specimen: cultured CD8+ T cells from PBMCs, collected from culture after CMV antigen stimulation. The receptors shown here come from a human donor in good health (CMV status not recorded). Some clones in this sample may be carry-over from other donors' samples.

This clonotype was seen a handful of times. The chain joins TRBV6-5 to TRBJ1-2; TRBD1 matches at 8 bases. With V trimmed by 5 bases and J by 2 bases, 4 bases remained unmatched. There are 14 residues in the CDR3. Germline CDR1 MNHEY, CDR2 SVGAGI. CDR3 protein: CASSKRTGNYGYTF. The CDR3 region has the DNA TGTGCCAGCAGTAAGCGGACAGGGAACTATGGCTACACCTTC.

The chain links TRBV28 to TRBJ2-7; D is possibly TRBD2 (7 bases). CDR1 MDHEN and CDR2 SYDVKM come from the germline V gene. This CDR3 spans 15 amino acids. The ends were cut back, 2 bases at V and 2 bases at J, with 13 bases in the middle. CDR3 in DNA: TGTGCCAGCAGTTTAGGCAGGGGAGGGACCTACGAGCAGTACGTC. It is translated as CASSLGRGGTYEQYV.

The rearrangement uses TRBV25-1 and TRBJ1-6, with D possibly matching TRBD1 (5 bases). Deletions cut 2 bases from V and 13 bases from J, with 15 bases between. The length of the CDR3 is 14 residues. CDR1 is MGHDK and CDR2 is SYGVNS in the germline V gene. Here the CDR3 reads CASSEKGWGSPLHF. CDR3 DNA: TGTGCCAGCAGTGAAAAGGGTTGGGGCTCCCCCCTCCACTTT.

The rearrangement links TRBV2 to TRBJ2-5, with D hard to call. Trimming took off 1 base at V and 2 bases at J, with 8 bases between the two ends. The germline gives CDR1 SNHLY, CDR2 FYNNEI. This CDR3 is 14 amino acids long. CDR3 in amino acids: CASSEVAPQETQYF. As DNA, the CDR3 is TGTGCCAGCAGTGAAGTGGCGCCTCAAGAGACCCAGTACTTC.

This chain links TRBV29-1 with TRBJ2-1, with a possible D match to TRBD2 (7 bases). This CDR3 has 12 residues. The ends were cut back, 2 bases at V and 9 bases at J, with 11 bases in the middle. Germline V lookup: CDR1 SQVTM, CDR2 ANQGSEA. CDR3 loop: CSVELAGAEQFF. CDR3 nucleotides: TGCAGCGTTGAATTGGCGGGGGCTGAGCAGTTCTTC.

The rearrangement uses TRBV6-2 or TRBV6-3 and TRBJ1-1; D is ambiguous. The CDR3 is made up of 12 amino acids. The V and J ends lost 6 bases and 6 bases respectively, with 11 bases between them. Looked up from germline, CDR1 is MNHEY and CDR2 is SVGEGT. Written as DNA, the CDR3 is TGTGCCAGCAGGGGCACTTGGGCTGAAGCTTTCTTT. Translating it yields CASRGTWAEAFF.

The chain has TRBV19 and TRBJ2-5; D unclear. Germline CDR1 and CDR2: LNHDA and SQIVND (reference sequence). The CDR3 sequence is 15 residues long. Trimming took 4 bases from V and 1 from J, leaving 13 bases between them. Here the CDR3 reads CASSTRLDLQETQYF. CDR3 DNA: TGTGCCAGTAGTACTCGACTGGACCTCCAAGAGACCCAGTACTTC.

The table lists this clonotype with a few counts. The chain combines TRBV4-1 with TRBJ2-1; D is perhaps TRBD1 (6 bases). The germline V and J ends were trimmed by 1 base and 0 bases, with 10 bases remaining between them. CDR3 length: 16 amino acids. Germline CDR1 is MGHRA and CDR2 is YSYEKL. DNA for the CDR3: TGCGCCAGCAGCCAAGGGACAGCAACCTCCTACAATGAGCAGTTCTTC. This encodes CASSQGTATSYNEQFF.

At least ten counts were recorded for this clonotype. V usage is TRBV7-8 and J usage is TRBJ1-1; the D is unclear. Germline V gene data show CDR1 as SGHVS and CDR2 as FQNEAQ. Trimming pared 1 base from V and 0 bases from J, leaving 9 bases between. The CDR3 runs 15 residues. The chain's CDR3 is CASSLVRTMNTEAFF. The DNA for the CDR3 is TGTGCCAGCAGCTTAGTTCGCACGATGAACACTGAAGCTTTCTTT.

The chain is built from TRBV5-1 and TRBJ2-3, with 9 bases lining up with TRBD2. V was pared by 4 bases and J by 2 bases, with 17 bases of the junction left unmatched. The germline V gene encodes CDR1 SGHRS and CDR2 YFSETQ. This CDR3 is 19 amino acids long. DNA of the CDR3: TGCGCCAGCAGCCGACCCCTACGACAGCGGGGGGAAGACACAGATACGCAGTATTTT. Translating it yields CASSRPLRQRGEDTDTQYF.

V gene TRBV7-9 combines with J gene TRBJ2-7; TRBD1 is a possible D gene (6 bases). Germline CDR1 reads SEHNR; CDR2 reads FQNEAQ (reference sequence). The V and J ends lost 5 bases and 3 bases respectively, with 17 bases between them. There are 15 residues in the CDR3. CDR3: CASSPRAGAFYEQYF. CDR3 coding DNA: TGTGCCAGCAGCCCCCGGGCAGGGGCTTTCTACGAGCAGTACTTC. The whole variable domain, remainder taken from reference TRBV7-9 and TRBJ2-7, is DTGVSQNPRHKITKRGQNVTFRCDPISEHNRLYWYRQTLGQGPEFLTYFQNEAQLEKSRLLSDRFSAERPKGSFSTLEIQRTEQGDSAMYLCASSPRAGAFYEQYFGPGTRLTVT.

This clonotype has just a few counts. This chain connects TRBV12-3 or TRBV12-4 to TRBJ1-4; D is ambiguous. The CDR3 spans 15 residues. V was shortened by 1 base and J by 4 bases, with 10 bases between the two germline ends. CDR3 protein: CASSLGARLNEKLFF. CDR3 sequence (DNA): TGTGCCAGCAGTTTAGGTGCCAGGCTTAATGAAAAACTGTTTTTT.

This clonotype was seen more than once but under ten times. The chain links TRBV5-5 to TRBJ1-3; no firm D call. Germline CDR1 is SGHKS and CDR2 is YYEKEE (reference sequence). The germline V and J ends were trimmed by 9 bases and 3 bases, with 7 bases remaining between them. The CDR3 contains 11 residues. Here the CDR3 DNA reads TGTGCCACCGGATATGGAAACACCATATATTTT. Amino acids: CATGYGNTIYF. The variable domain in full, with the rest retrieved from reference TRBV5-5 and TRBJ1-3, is DAGVTQSPTHLIKTRGQQVTLRCSPISGHKSVSWYQQVLGQGPQFIFQYYEKEERGRGNFPDRFSARQFPNYSSELNVNALLLGDSALYLCATGYGNTIYFGEGSWLTVV.

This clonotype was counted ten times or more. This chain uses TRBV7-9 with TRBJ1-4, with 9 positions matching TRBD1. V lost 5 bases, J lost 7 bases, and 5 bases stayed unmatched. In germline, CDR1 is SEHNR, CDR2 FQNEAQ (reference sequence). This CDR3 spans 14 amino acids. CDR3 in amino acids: CASSVQGAGEKLFF. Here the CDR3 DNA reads TGTGCCAGCAGCGTACAGGGGGCAGGTGAAAAACTGTTTTTT.

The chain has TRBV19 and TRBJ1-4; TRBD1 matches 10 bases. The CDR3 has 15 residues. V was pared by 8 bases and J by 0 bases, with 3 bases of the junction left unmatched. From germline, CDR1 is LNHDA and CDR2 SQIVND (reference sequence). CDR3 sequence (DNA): TGTGCCAGTGGAGGACAGGGGGCAACTAATGAAAAACTGTTTTTT. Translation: CASGGQGATNEKLFF.

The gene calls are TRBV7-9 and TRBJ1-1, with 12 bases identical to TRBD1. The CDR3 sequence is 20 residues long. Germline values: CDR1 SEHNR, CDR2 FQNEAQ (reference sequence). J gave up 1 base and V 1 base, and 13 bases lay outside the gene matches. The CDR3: CASSLVDPGQGATSNTEAFF. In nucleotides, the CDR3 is TGTGCCAGCAGCTTAGTTGATCCGGGACAGGGGGCAACCTCGAACACTGAAGCTTTCTTT.

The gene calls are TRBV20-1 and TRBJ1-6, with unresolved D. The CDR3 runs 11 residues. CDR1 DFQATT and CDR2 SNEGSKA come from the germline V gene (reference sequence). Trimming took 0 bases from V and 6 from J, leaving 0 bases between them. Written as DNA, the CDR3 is TGCAGTGCTAGAGATAATTCACCCCTCCACTTT. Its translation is CSARDNSPLHF.

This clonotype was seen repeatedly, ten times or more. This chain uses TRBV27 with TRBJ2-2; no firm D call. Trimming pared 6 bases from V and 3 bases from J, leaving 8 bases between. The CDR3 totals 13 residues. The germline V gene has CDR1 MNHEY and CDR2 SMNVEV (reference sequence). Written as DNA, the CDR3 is TGTGCCAGCAGCTTCACAGACACCGGGGAGCTGTTTTTT. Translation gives CASSFTDTGELFF.